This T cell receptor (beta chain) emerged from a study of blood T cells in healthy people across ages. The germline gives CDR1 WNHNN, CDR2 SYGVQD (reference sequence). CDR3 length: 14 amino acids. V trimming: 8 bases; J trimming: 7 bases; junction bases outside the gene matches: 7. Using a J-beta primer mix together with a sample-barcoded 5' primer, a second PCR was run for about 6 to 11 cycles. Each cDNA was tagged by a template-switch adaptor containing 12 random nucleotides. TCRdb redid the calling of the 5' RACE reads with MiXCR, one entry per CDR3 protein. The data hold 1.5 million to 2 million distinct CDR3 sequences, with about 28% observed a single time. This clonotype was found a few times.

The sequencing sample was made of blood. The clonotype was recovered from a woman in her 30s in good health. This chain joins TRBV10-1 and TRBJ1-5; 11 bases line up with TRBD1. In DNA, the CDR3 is TGCGCCAGCCCTCTGGACAGGGGGCTCCAGCCCCAGCATTTT. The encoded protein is CASPLDRGLQPQHF.